These 8 T cell receptor beta chains share one sample of origin, sequenced in a study of human T cells and chemical hapten exposure (dated by TCRdb to the early 2020s). What the time point label conveys for this sample: pre-sensitization, week 0. Per the publication, the treatment or condition label means: therapeutic diphenylcyclopropenone sensitization with weekly scalp DPC. Library preparation used RACE. The reads were generated on a NextSeq 500. The public reads were quality trimmed at Q25 with fastp and then assembled into clones with MiXCR by TCRdb, keeping productive beta chains. Rows with a matching CDR3 protein are joined into one entry that keeps the most common DNA and genes. The sample table contains about 85,000 distinct CDR3 sequences; only one count was recorded for 8.5% of them. The ten largest clones capture around 2.6% of the sample. The specimen was whole blood, collected in connection with sensitization to the hapten diphenylcyclopropenone (DPC). These receptor sequences come from a man aged 35 to 55 with alopecia areata. Some clones in this sample may be carry-over from other donors' samples.

This clonotype was counted at least ten times. The chain carries TRBV20-1 and TRBJ2-1, with a possible D match to TRBD2 (5 bases). The CDR3 has 11 residues. V was clipped by 7 bases and J by 8 bases, with 12 bases between them. Germline lookup yields CDR1 DFQATT and CDR2 SNEGSKA (reference sequence). The CDR3 DNA is TGCAGTGTGGTTAGGCGGGATGAGCAGTTCTTC. Translation gives CSVVRRDEQFF.

The count of this clonotype is one. Just one base apart from a much larger clone, this may be a read error. V gene TRBV12-3 or TRBV12-4 combines with J gene TRBJ1-5; the D is unclear. The CDR3 runs 16 residues. DNA for the CDR3: TGTGCCAGCTCATCTGGATGGGTATATAGCAATCAGCCCCAGAATTTT. It translates to CASSSGWVYSNQPQNF.

CDR3 residues: CASSLITDTQYF. CDR3 nucleotide sequence: TGTGCCAGCAGCTTGATCACAGATACGCAGTATTTT. The chain joins TRBV12-3 or TRBV12-4 to TRBJ2-3; the D is unclear. The CDR3 has 12 residues. V lost 6 bases to trimming and J lost 2 bases, with 6 bases between them.

Only a few counts were recorded for this clonotype. This chain joins TRBV28 and TRBJ2-7, with TRBD1 matching 9 bases. Germline CDR1 MDHEN, CDR2 SYDVKM. The J segment lost 3 bases and the V segment lost 6 bases, leaving 6 bases of the junction unmatched. This CDR3 has 14 residues. CDR3 DNA sequence: TGTGCCAGCAGCCCTACAGGGGGCGACTACGAGCAGTACTTC. Translating gives CASSPTGGDYEQYF.

The rearrangement uses TRBV28 and TRBJ2-5, with 7 bases aligning to TRBD1. Germline trimming cut 5 bases from V and 4 bases from J; bases unmatched to any gene: 10. Germline lookup yields CDR1 MDHEN and CDR2 SYDVKM. The CDR3 has 15 amino acids. CDR3 region: CASSPHRGSVETQYF. The CDR3 nucleotides are TGTGCCAGCAGTCCTCACAGGGGATCGGTAGAGACCCAGTACTTC.

This clonotype was seen many times. This chain joins TRBV29-1 and TRBJ2-5; D remains unclear. From germline, CDR1 is SQVTM and CDR2 ANQGSEA. Trimming pared 7 bases from V and 2 bases from J, leaving 17 bases between. The CDR3 runs 14 residues. For the CDR3, the DNA is TGCAGCGGCAGGATTATCGTAGGGCAAGAGACCCAGTACTTC. Its translation is CSGRIIVGQETQYF.

This clonotype has more than one count but fewer than ten. The chain employs TRBV12-3 or TRBV12-4 and TRBJ1-6; D gene ambiguous. This CDR3 has 15 residues. V was pared by 3 bases and J by 7 bases, with 13 bases between. CDR3 DNA: TGTGCCAGCAGTTTGTGGGTTCGGGCGAATTCACCCCTCCACTTT. This codes for CASSLWVRANSPLHF.

V and J are TRBV7-6 and TRBJ2-7, with TRBD1 matching over 10 bases. The V gene end was trimmed by 5 bases and the J gene end by 9 bases; junction bases not matched to a gene: 13. This CDR3 has 15 residues. CDR1 and CDR2 from the germline V gene are SGHVS and FNYEAQ. CDR3 loop: CASSPSGQGPEGQYF. CDR3 in DNA: TGTGCCAGCAGCCCTTCGGGACAGGGGCCTGAGGGGCAGTACTTC.